This T cell receptor beta chain emerged from a study of blood T cell repertoires in COVID-19. As for the study in general: Italy, Spain and the United States were the sources of the convalescent and acute COVID-19 samples.

V dropped 0 bases and J dropped 4 bases, with 10 bases sitting between them. The CDR3 totals 14 residues. Germline V gene lookup returns CDR1 SGHRS and CDR2 YFSETQ. In the original analysis: Estimation of nucleated cell counts relied on the amplification of reference gene primers. The protocol was immunoSEQ multiplex PCR, while the TCRdb copy is restricted to in-frame clones and leaves out a portion. Clone size and the V and J calls come from that table; the DNA yielded D and trimming. Found here are about 53,000 clones, around 82% of them singletons; the top ten hold 2.5% to 3.5%. The origin of this receptor is a woman in her sixties or seventies with acute or convalescent COVID-19. The sequencing sample was made of peripheral blood. The chain is built from TRBV5-1 and TRBJ1-1; D is unresolved. CDR3 coding DNA: TGCGCCAGCAGCTTGGCCGGGGTCGGCACTGAAGCTTTCTTT. This encodes CASSLAGVGTEAFF. Full variable domain (rest looked up from reference TRBV5-1 and TRBJ1-1): KAGVTQTPRYLIKTRGQQVTLSCSPISGHRSVSWYQQTPGQGLQFLFEYFSETQRNKGNFPGRFSGRQFSNSRSEMNVSTLELGDSALYLCASSLAGVGTEAFFGQGTRLTVV.